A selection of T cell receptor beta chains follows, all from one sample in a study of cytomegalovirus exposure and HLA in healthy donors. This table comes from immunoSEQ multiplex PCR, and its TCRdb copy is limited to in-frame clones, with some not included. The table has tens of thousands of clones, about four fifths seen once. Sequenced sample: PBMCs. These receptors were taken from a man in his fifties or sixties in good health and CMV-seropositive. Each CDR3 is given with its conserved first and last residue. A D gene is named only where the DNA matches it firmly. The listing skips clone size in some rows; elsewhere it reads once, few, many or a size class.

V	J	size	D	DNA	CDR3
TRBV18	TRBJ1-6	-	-	TGTGCCAGCTCACCAAAAAAAGCGGTCAACTACTCCTATAATTCACCCCTCCACTTT	CASSPKKAVNYSYNSPLHF
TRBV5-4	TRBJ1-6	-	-	TGTGCCACGGGTACGCAGGGCGGATCACCCCTCCACTTT	CATGTQGGSPLHF
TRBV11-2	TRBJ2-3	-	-	TGTGCCAGCAGCTTTCAGGGATTCGGGACAGATACGCAGTATTTT	CASSFQGFGTDTQYF
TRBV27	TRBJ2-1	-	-	TGTGCCAGCAGTGTATATTCATACAATGAGCAGTTCTTC	CASSVYSYNEQFF
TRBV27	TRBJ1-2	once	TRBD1	TGTGCCAGCAGTCTATCGACAGGGTCAGGCTATGGCTACACCTTC	CASSLSTGSGYGYTF
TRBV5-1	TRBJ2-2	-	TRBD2	TGCGCCAGCAGCCGGGGGGTACTAGAGAACACCGGGGAGCTGTTTTTT	CASSRGVLENTGELFF
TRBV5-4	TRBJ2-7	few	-	TGTGCCAGCAGCTTGGCCGGGGGAGAGTACGAGCAGTACTTC	CASSLAGGEYEQYF
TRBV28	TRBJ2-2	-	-	TGTGCCAGCAGCACCGGGACAATGAACACCGGGGAGCTGTTTTTT	CASSTGTMNTGELFF
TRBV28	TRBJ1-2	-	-	TGTGCCAGCAGTTTAGAAGACAGGGGCTACACCTTC	CASSLEDRGYTF
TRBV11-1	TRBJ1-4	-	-	TGTGCCAGCAGCTTATACTGGATATTAGGGGATGAAAAACTGTTTTTT	CASSLYWILGDEKLFF
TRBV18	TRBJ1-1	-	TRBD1	TGTGCCAGCTCACCACAGGGACCCACGAGGGGGCAAAACACTGAAGCTTTCTTT	CASSPQGPTRGQNTEAFF
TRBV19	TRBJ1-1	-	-	TGTGCCAGTAGTTCTCACCGGAGGACAGAGAACACTGAAGCTTTCTTT	CASSSHRRTENTEAFF
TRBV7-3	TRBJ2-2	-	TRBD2	TGTGCCAGCAGCTTAACCGGCTCTAGCGGGGGGGCCTACTCCGGGGAGCTGTTTTTT	CASSLTGSSGGAYSGELFF
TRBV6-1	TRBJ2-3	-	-	TGTGCCAGCAGTGAAGGGAGGCCGGGAGTAGAAATTCCAGATACGCAGTATTTT	CASSEGRPGVEIPDTQYF
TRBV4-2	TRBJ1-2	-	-	TGTGCCACCGTACACGCTAGGAGGAAATATGGCTACACCTTC	CATVHARRKYGYTF
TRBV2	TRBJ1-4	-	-	TGTGCCAGCAGACCCCGGGGGACCGCAGAAAAACTGTTTTTT	CASRPRGTAEKLFF
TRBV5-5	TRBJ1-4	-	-	TGTGCCAGCGGAAGACAAATTGCAACTAATGAAAAACTGTTTTTT	CASGRQIATNEKLFF
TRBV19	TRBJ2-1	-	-	TGTGCCAGTAGTATAAACAGCTACTACAATGAGCAGTTCTTC	CASSINSYYNEQFF
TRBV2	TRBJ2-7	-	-	TGTGCCAGCAGCAGAGGGTACGAGCAGTACTTC	CASSRGYEQYF
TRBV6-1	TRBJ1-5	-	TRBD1	TGTGCCAGCAGTGAAGATAGGACAGGGGTTGGCAATCAGCCCCAGCATTTT	CASSEDRTGVGNQPQHF
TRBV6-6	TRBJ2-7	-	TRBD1	TGTGCCAGCTCTAAGGTAACAGGGGCCCACGAGCAGTACTTC	CASSKVTGAHEQYF
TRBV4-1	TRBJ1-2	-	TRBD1	TGCGCCAGCAGCCCTACGACAGGGTATGGCTACACCTTC	CASSPTTGYGYTF
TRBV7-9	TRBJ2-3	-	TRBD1	TGTTCCAGCAGCTCGTTAGGGACAGGGGTAGGCTCAGATACGCAGTATTTT	CSSSSLGTGVGSDTQYF
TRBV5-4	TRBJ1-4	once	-	TGTGCCAGCAGCTTGGGTTCCGAGTATGAAAAACTGTTTTTT	CASSLGSEYEKLFF
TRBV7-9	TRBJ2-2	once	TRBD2	TGTTCCAGCAGCTCGAGCCGCACCGGGACTAGGTTAACCGGGGAGCTGTTTTTT	CSSSSSRTGTRLTGELFF
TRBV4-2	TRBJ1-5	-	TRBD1	TGTGCCAGCAGCCAGTGGACAGGGGCGGGTTTTCAGCCCCAGCATTTT	CASSQWTGAGFQPQHF
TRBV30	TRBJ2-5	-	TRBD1	TGTGCCTGGAGTGTAGGGACAGGGGTGGAGACCCAGTACTTC	CAWSVGTGVETQYF
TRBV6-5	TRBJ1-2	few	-	TGTGCCAGCAGCTCCCACCAGGGCTCTGGCTACACCTTC	CASSSHQGSGYTF
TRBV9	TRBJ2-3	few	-	TGTGCCAGCAGTCTATCCCTATCTAGCACAGATACGCAGTATTTT	CASSLSLSSTDTQYF
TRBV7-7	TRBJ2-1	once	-	TGTGCCAGCAGCCCGGACTACCTACTTTACAATGAGCAGTTCTTC	CASSPDYLLYNEQFF
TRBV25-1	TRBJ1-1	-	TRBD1	TGTGCCAGCAGTGCCTCACGAGGGACAGTTGGTGAAGCTTTCTTT	CASSASRGTVGEAFF
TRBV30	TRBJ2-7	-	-	TGTGCCTGGGACCGCCGAGGACTTGGCTACGAGCAGTACTTC	CAWDRRGLGYEQYF
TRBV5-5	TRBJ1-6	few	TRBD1	TGTGCCAGCAGCTTGGGGGCGACAGGGAGGAATTCACCCCTCCACTTT	CASSLGATGRNSPLHF
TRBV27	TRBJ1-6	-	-	TGTGCCAGCAGTTTATCCCAAAGGAGCTCCTATAATTCACCCCTCCACTTT	CASSLSQRSSYNSPLHF
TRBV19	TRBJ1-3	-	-	TGTGCCACCCAGGTTCTCTCTGGAAACACCATATATTTT	CATQVLSGNTIYF
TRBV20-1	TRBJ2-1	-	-	TGCAGTGCCACACCCCGCAATGAGCAGTTCTTC	CSATPRNEQFF
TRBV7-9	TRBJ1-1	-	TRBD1	TGTTCCAGCAGCTCCCCGGTCAGGGGGCCGGTACCTGAAGCTTTCTTT	CSSSSPVRGPVPEAFF
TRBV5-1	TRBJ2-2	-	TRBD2	TGCGCCAGCAGCGCCCGACTAGCGGGAGAGAACACCGGGGAGCTGTTTTTT	CASSARLAGENTGELFF
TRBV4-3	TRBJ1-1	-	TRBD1	TGCGCCAGCAGCCAACCCGGGACAGGGTACACTGAAGCTTTCTTT	CASSQPGTGYTEAFF
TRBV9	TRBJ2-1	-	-	TGTGCCAGCGGCCGGTTAGCTTACAATGAGCAGTTCTTC	CASGRLAYNEQFF
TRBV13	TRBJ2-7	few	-	TGTGCCAGCAGCCCACCCCTACAGCCGTACGAGCAGTACTTC	CASSPPLQPYEQYF
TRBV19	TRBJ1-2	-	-	TGTGCCAGTAGTATAGAAAGTTTCCGGACAGCCGTAAACTATGGCTACACCTTC	CASSIESFRTAVNYGYTF
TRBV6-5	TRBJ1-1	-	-	TGTGCCAGCAGTTACGCAGGGGCGACTGAAGCTTTCTTT	CASSYAGATEAFF
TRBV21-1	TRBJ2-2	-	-	TGTGCCAGCAGCACCGACAGGGGACACGGGGAGCTGTTTTTT	CASSTDRGHGELFF
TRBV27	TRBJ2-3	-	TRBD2	TGTGCCAGCAGTCCTTATCCCGTAGCGGGACCCACAGATACGCAGTATTTT	CASSPYPVAGPTDTQYF
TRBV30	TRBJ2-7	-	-	TGTGCCTGGAGTCTTCCGGGACTGTACGAGCAGTACTTC	CAWSLPGLYEQYF
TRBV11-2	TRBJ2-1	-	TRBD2	TGTGCCAGCAGCTCGAGACTAGCGGGAGGGTCCCAGAGTTACAATGAGCAGTTCTTC	CASSSRLAGGSQSYNEQFF
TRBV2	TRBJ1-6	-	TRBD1	TGTGCCAGCAGTGGACAGGGGATAGGATCACCCCTCCACTTT	CASSGQGIGSPLHF
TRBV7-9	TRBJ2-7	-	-	TGTTCCAGCAGCTTATCCGGGATCGAGCAGTACTTC	CSSSLSGIEQYF
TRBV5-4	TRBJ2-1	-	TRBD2	TGTGCCAGCAGCCCGGGACTAGCGGACTACAATGAGCAGTTCTTC	CASSPGLADYNEQFF
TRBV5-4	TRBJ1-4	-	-	TGTGCCAGCAGCTTGGAACCGGGACACCCCAACCAGAATGAAAAACTGTTTTTT	CASSLEPGHPNQNEKLFF
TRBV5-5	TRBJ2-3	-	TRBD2	TGTGCCAGCAGCCAATCTGGAAGCGGGAGTCTAGATACGCAGTATTTT	CASSQSGSGSLDTQYF
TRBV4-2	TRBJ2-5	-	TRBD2	TGTGCCAGCAGCCAAGCGCTAGCGGGTCAGCTCCAAGAGACCCAGTACTTC	CASSQALAGQLQETQYF
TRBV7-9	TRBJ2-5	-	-	TGTGCCAGCAGCTTAACGTCAGGGCTACAAGAGACCCAGTACTTC	CASSLTSGLQETQYF